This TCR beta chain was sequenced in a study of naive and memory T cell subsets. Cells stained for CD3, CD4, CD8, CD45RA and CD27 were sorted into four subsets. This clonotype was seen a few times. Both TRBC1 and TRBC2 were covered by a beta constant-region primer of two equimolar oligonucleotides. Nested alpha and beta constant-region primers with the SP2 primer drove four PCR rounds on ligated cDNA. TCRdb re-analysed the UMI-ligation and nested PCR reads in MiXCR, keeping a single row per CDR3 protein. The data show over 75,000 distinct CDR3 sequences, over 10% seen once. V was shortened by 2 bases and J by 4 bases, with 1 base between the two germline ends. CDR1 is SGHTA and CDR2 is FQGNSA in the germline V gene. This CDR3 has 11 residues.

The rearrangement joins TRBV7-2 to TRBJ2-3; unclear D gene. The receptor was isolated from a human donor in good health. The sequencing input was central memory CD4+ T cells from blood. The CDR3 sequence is CASSLSDTQYF. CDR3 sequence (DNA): TGTGCCAGCAGCTTATCAGATACGCAGTATTTT.